This entry lists 22 T cell receptor beta chains sequenced from one sample in a study of shared clonotypes between healthy human individuals. Some clones are missing from TCRdb's copy, which holds only in-frame ones; the method was immunoSEQ multiplex PCR. The profile shows roughly 1,500,000 clones, approximately 98.5% of them singletons. Material for sequencing was naive CD4+ T cells sorted from blood. The subset denotes: CD45RA+ positively selected. These receptors came from a man younger than 45 in good health.

About this clone itself: Other nucleotide sequences from this sample produce the same CDR3. The chain links TRBV7-8 to TRBJ2-2, with D uncertain. The CDR3 runs to 14 residues. The V and J ends lost 5 bases and 4 bases respectively, with 11 bases between them. From germline, CDR1 is SGHVS and CDR2 FQNEAQ. The CDR3 region is CASSLLGGTGELFF. The CDR3 region has the DNA TGTGCCAGCAGCCTCCTAGGTGGCACCGGGGAGCTGTTTTTT.

This clone has only one observation. Written as DNA, the CDR3 is TGTGCCAGCAGCCCCGACTCTAGCGGACTGCGCGGGGAGCTGTTTTTT. It specifies CASSPDSSGLRGELFF. This chain joins TRBV7-2 and TRBJ2-2; 7 bases are shared with TRBD2. The CDR3 has 16 amino acids. CDR1 and CDR2 (germline): SGHTA, FQGNSA. V was pared by 5 bases and J by 7 bases, with 13 bases of the junction left unmatched.

The chain is built from TRBV11-1 and TRBJ1-3; maybe TRBD1 (5 bases). V lost 5 bases and J 0 bases, leaving 11 bases between the germline ends. The CDR3 covers 15 residues. Germline V gives CDR1 SGHAT, CDR2 FQDESV (reference sequence). DNA of the CDR3: TGTGCCAGCAGCATATCAGGGAGCTCTGGAAACACCATATATTTT. Protein product: CASSISGSSGNTIYF.

This clone was recorded only once. This chain uses TRBV11-2 with TRBJ1-4; no definite D call. Trimming stripped 3 bases from V and 4 bases from J, with 9 bases between. CDR1 and CDR2 (germline): SGHAT, FQNNGV. The CDR3 runs 14 residues. DNA for the CDR3: TGTGCCAGCAGCTTGGGTGGGGTTAATGAAAAACTGTTTTTT. Its translation: CASSLGGVNEKLFF.

In regard to this clone: The same CDR3 also results from other DNA sequences found in this sample. The rearrangement uses TRBV5-1 and TRBJ2-7; D call uncertain. The germline CDR1 and CDR2 sequences are SGHRS and YFSETQ. The CDR3 consists of 14 residues. V was shortened by 1 base and J by 2 bases, with 10 bases between the two germline ends. CDR3 sequence reads: CASSLKGSTYEQYF. In DNA form, the CDR3 reads TGCGCCAGCAGCTTGAAGGGCAGTACCTACGAGCAGTACTTC.

A note on this clone: Other nucleotide sequences from this sample produce the same CDR3. The rearrangement links TRBV28 to TRBJ1-5, with a tentative D call TRBD1 (6 bases). Deletions cut 3 bases from V and 7 bases from J, with 10 bases between. CDR3 size: 13 residues. Germline loops: CDR1 MDHEN, CDR2 SYDVKM. As DNA, the CDR3 is TGTGCCAGCAGTTTCAGGGGAGGACAGCCCCAGCATTTT. Translated, it gives CASSFRGGQPQHF.

The rearrangement joins TRBV11-2 to TRBJ2-2; D not resolved. The CDR3 is 16 residues long. The germline CDR1 and CDR2 sequences are SGHAT and FQNNGV. Between the trimmed V and J ends, which lost 1 base and 0 bases, there was a span of 9 bases. The CDR3 nucleotides are TGTGCCAGCAGCTTAGCGCAGAGGACGAACACCGGGGAGCTGTTTTTT. Residues: CASSLAQRTNTGELFF.

CDR3 region: CASSSPFSRQGALLDEQFF. The CDR3 DNA sequence: TGTGCCAGCAGTTCCCCGTTCTCGAGACAGGGGGCCCTTTTGGATGAGCAGTTCTTC. The chain couples TRBV27 to TRBJ2-1; 10 bases fit TRBD1. Per the germline V gene, CDR1 is MNHEY and CDR2 is SMNVEV (reference sequence). J was trimmed by 8 bases and V by 4 bases; bases with no gene match: 20. The CDR3 length is 19 residues.

The chain couples TRBV7-9 to TRBJ1-1, with 7 bases fitting TRBD1. The CDR3 runs to 17 residues. Germline trimming cut 5 bases from V and 3 bases from J; bases unmatched to any gene: 15. Germline V CDR1 and CDR2: SEHNR, FQNEAQ (reference sequence). The CDR3, as DNA: TGTGCCAGCAGCCCAAGACTCCGTAGGGACAGCCACACTGAAGCTTTCTTT. This gives the protein CASSPRLRRDSHTEAFF.

This rearrangement joins TRBV27 to TRBJ1-5; TRBD1 agrees at 7 bases. V was clipped by 5 bases and J by 5 bases; unmatched bases: 18. The V gene's germline CDR1 is MNHEY and CDR2 SMNVEV (reference sequence). The CDR3 covers 18 residues. The CDR3 region has the DNA TGTGCCAGCAGTCGCCTGCCCCCGAACAGGGGCGGCGATCAGCCCCAGCATTTT. It translates to CASSRLPPNRGGDQPQHF.

V and J are TRBV6-1 and TRBJ2-7; unclear D gene. Germline values: CDR1 MNHNS, CDR2 SASEGT. Trimming removed 5 bases at V and 4 bases at J, with 15 bases between. CDR3 length: 14 amino acids. CDR3 sequence reads: CASSLPAGAYEQYF. In DNA, the CDR3 is TGTGCCAGCAGTCTCCCCGCCGGCGCTTACGAGCAGTACTTC.

The chain carries TRBV7-6 and TRBJ2-3; D gene uncertain. The CDR3 has 13 amino acids. V lost 0 bases, J lost 5 bases, and 6 bases lay in between. CDR1 SGHVS and CDR2 FNYEAQ come from the germline V gene. The CDR3 DNA sequence: TGTGCCAGCAGCTTAGCGAGGAAAGATACGCAGTATTTT. Translating gives CASSLARKDTQYF.

The chain is built from TRBV19 and TRBJ2-5; 8 bases align to TRBD1. Germline assignment: CDR1 LNHDA and CDR2 SQIVND (reference sequence). V lost 4 bases to trimming and J lost 3 bases; unmatched junction nucleotides: 1. CDR3 length equals 13 residues. CDR3 protein: CASSKDREETQYF. The CDR3 bases are TGTGCCAGTAGTAAGGACAGGGAAGAGACCCAGTACTTC.

This chain joins TRBV5-6 and TRBJ1-1, with TRBD1 identical over 11 bases. The CDR3 has 17 residues. CDR1 is SGHDT and CDR2 is YYEEEE in the germline V gene. V lost 1 base and J lost 4; bases outside the gene matches: 9. In DNA, the CDR3 is TGTGCCAGCAGCTTGTTGGACAGGGGGCGTCCGGGCACTGAAGCTTTCTTT. It is translated as CASSLLDRGRPGTEAFF.

This clone was counted a single time. Within the sample, other DNA sequences also encode this same CDR3. The chain carries TRBV5-1 and TRBJ2-5; D is uncertain. Germline V gene lookup returns CDR1 SGHRS and CDR2 YFSETQ. V lost 4 bases, J lost 5 bases, and 9 bases lay in between. The CDR3 is made up of 12 amino acids. In nucleotides, the CDR3 is TGCGCCAGCAGCCGAGTTGGGGAGACCCAGTACTTC. It yields the protein CASSRVGETQYF.

The chain links TRBV7-6 to TRBJ2-7, with TRBD2 matching 7 bases. J lost 3 bases, V lost 1 base, and 6 bases had no gene match. The CDR3 totals 15 residues. From germline, CDR1 is SGHVS and CDR2 FNYEAQ. This CDR3 is CASSLGPGLNYEQYF. CDR3 bases: TGTGCCAGCAGCTTAGGGCCGGGACTAAACTACGAGCAGTACTTC.

The chain uses TRBV6-6 and TRBJ2-5, with 13 bases fitting TRBD2. V gave up 5 bases and J gave up 5 bases; unmatched junction bases: 5. The CDR3 length is 15 residues. The germline CDR1 and CDR2 sequences are MNHNY and SVGAGI (reference sequence). The CDR3 DNA follows: TGTGCCAGCAGTCGACTAGCGGGAGGTTTGGAGACCCAGTACTTC. It specifies CASSRLAGGLETQYF.

Worth noting for this clone: At the DNA level, this CDR3 is encoded by other sequences in the same sample as well. This rearrangement joins TRBV6-5 to TRBJ2-3, with 10 bases matching TRBD1. The ends lost 1 base at V and 4 bases at J; junction bases unmatched: 2. This CDR3 region has 15 residues. CDR1 is MNHEY, CDR2 SVGAGI, per germline. The chain's CDR3 is CASSYFGQGADTQYF. The DNA for the CDR3 is TGTGCCAGCAGTTACTTCGGACAGGGGGCAGATACGCAGTATTTT.

The chain is built from TRBV7-9 and TRBJ2-7; perhaps D is TRBD1 or TRBD2 (5 bases each). Germline V gene lookup returns CDR1 SEHNR and CDR2 FQNEAQ (reference sequence). Deletions cut 5 bases from V and 2 bases from J, with 13 bases between. This CDR3 has 14 amino acids. The CDR3, as DNA: TGTGCCAGCAGCCTTACCAGGGACCCCTACGAGCAGTACTTC. It specifies CASSLTRDPYEQYF.

The chain has TRBV5-1 and TRBJ2-4; D might be TRBD2 (6 bases). This CDR3 is 15 amino acids long. CDR1 SGHRS and CDR2 YFSETQ come from the germline V gene. Between the trimmed V and J ends, which lost 0 bases and 8 bases, there was a span of 15 bases. The chain's CDR3 is CASSLVRDGGDIQYF. In nucleotides, the CDR3 is TGCGCCAGCAGCTTGGTCCGGGACGGAGGGGACATTCAGTACTTC.

CDR3 in DNA: TGCGCCAGCAGTCTTGACACATTTAACACTGAAGCTTTCTTT. This sequence encodes CASSLDTFNTEAFF. V usage is TRBV5-1 and J usage is TRBJ1-1, with no clear D. With 5 bases removed from V and 2 bases from J, the gap between germline ends came to 13 bases. Germline V gives CDR1 SGHRS, CDR2 YFSETQ. This CDR3 comprises 14 residues.

The V and J genes are TRBV11-2 and TRBJ2-7; TRBD1 matches 7 bases. Looked up from germline, CDR1 is SGHAT and CDR2 is FQNNGV. There are 15 residues in the CDR3. Trimming took 5 bases from V and 1 from J; bases not matched to a gene: 8. The CDR3 reads CASSLQQGPSYEQYF. The CDR3 nucleotides are TGTGCCAGCAGCCTACAACAGGGGCCGTCCTACGAGCAGTACTTC.